This passage covers 2 T cell receptor beta chains from one sample sequenced in a study of beta chain features in type 1 diabetes. The study reverse transcribed the entire isolated RNA, so it sequenced expressed TCRB transcripts. Measured with immunoSEQ multiplex PCR; TCRdb has only the in-frame clones, and not every one. Counted here are under 950,000 clones, about a sixth occurring once; the ten biggest clones make up roughly 0.025%. Sequencing was carried out using naive CD4+ T cells from blood. These receptors originate from a woman younger than 30 in good health.

This chain connects TRBV28 to TRBJ2-7; D unresolved. This CDR3 comprises 13 residues. The ends were cut back, 2 bases at V and 3 bases at J, with 8 bases in the middle. Germline CDR1 MDHEN, CDR2 SYDVKM. This chain's CDR3 is CASSLAANYEQYF. The CDR3 DNA is TGTGCCAGCAGTTTAGCGGCCAACTACGAGCAGTACTTC.

This clone was seen only a few times. The V and J genes are TRBV5-4 and TRBJ2-3, with D unresolved. CDR1 SGHNT and CDR2 YYREEE come from the germline V gene (reference sequence). The CDR3 sequence is 13 residues long. Trimming took off 0 bases at V and 2 bases at J, with 4 bases between the two ends. The CDR3 protein is CASSLGATDTQYF. The CDR3 bases are TGTGCCAGCAGCTTGGGGGCCACAGATACGCAGTATTTT.